This TCR beta chain was sequenced in a study of cytomegalovirus exposure and HLA in healthy donors. A multiplex PCR was run with 60 Vbeta primers and 13 Jbeta primers. The protocol was immunoSEQ multiplex PCR, while the TCRdb copy is restricted to in-frame clones and leaves out a portion. Of about 120,000 clones in the sample, 70% to 80% were seen once. Concerning this clone: Its specificity is unknown.

Study-wide results and caveats: Sequences of the TCR beta chain were said to predict the HLA-A and HLA-B alleles of most subjects accurately. A later analysis, which compared TCR beta chains of equal frequency, found the HLA-associated ones more clonally expanded. By HLA locus, TCR association rates varied in a later analysis, with DRB1 showing the most and HLA-C the fewest.

Sequencing was performed on PBMCs. The origin of this receptor is a man aged 35-49 years in good health and CMV-seropositive.

CDR3 amino acids: CAISALTGGVEQYF. The CDR3 DNA is TGTGCCATCAGCGCATTGACAGGGGGCGTCGAGCAGTACTTC. This sequence joins TRBV10-3 and TRBJ2-7, with 10 nucleotides matching TRBD1. V lost 6 bases to trimming and J lost 6 bases; unmatched junction nucleotides: 8. Germline V gene sequence: CDR1 ENHRY, CDR2 SYGVKD. The CDR3 length is 14 residues.